These 21 T cell receptor beta chains came from one sample sequenced in a study of cytomegalovirus exposure and HLA in healthy donors. PCR was performed using 60 Vbeta and 13 Jbeta primers. Some clones are missing from TCRdb's copy, which holds only in-frame ones; the method was immunoSEQ multiplex PCR. Counted here are 160,000 or so clones, 75% to 85% occurring once; the ten biggest clones make up about 4.5%. The sample taken for sequencing was PBMCs. Source of these receptors: a man younger than 45 in good health and CMV-seronegative.

The V and J genes are TRBV5-3 and TRBJ1-5; 9 positions agree with TRBD1. TRBV5-3 is marked as an open reading frame, function uncertain. The V segment lost 4 bases and the J segment 9 bases; nucleotides outside the gene matches: 17. This CDR3 has 17 amino acids. CDR3 sequence (DNA): TGTGCCAGAAGCAAGTTAAACCGGGACAGGGTAGGTGGGCCCCAGCATTTT. As protein: CARSKLNRDRVGGPQHF.

This chain links TRBV7-8 with TRBJ2-7; the match to TRBD2 covers 15 bases. The CDR3 runs to 18 residues. With 3 bases clipped from V and 0 bases from J, the junction kept 6 bases outside the gene matches. Germline assignment: CDR1 SGHVS and CDR2 FQNEAQ. The CDR3 nucleotides are TGTGCCAGCAGCTTGGGGACTAGCGGGGGGTCGAGCTCCTACGAGCAGTACTTC. The encoded protein is CASSLGTSGGSSSYEQYF. Filled out from reference TRBV7-8 and TRBJ2-7, the complete variable domain reads GAGVSQSPRYKVAKRGQDVALRCDPISGHVSLFWYQQALGQGPEFLTYFQNEAQLDKSGLPSDRFFAERPEGSVSTLKIQRTQQEDSAVYLCASSLGTSGGSSSYEQYFGPGTRLTVT.

J is TRBJ2-1 and V is TRBV11-2; no firm D call. The CDR3 has 12 residues. Germline values: CDR1 SGHAT, CDR2 FQNNGV. CDR3 DNA: TGTGTAACCCTGAGCTCCTACAATGAGCAGTTCTTC. It translates to CVTLSSYNEQFF.

The V gene is TRBV19, the J gene TRBJ1-1; 11 bases are shared with TRBD1. Germline-derived CDR1 and CDR2 are LNHDA and SQIVND (reference sequence). There are 13 residues in the CDR3. V shed 8 bases, J shed 6 bases, and the junction held 5 bases outside the gene matches. The CDR3 bases are TGTGCCAGTCGGGGGACAGGGGGATCTGAAGCTTTCTTT. This codes for CASRGTGGSEAFF.

The V call is TRBV6-5, the J call TRBJ2-7; D gene unclear. Trimming stripped 8 bases from V and 6 bases from J, with 14 bases between. This CDR3 spans 12 amino acids. The germline CDR1 and CDR2 sequences are MNHEY and SVGAGI. CDR3 in amino acids: CASFNTEREQYF. The CDR3 nucleotides read TGTGCCAGCTTTAACACGGAGCGCGAGCAGTACTTC.

The chain combines TRBV2 with TRBJ2-3; 9 bases agree with TRBD2. This CDR3 region has 16 residues. The V gene end was trimmed by 11 bases and the J gene end by 2 bases; junction bases not matched to a gene: 14. Germline assignment: CDR1 SNHLY and CDR2 FYNNEI. The DNA for the CDR3 is TGTGCCCAAGCCGGGAGGGCGGGGGGGTACACAGATACGCAGTATTTT. This codes for CAQAGRAGGYTDTQYF.

The rearrangement joins TRBV29-1 to TRBJ1-1; D is possibly TRBD1 (5 bases). CDR3 length equals 15 residues. Germline V CDR1 and CDR2: SQVTM, ANQGSEA. V lost 7 bases, J lost 3 bases, and 21 bases lay in between. CDR3 sequence (DNA): TGCAGCGCTGGGACTCTAACACGGACGGACACTGAAGCTTTCTTT. It specifies CSAGTLTRTDTEAFF.

This clone was seen more than once but under ten times. The chain couples TRBV14 to TRBJ1-2, with 8 bases identical to TRBD1. Germline V gives CDR1 SGHDN, CDR2 FVKESK. This CDR3 is built from 16 residues. V lost 3 bases to trimming and J lost 8 bases; unmatched junction nucleotides: 14. The CDR3 sequence is CASSHRTGTGLGGYTF. DNA of the CDR3: TGTGCCAGCAGCCATCGGACAGGGACAGGTCTAGGAGGCTACACCTTC.

V is TRBV29-1 and J is TRBJ2-7, with 7 bases fitting TRBD1. The CDR3 consists of 12 residues. The V gene end was trimmed by 7 bases and the J gene end by 5 bases; junction bases not matched to a gene: 8. CDR1 and CDR2 from the germline V gene are SQVTM and ANQGSEA. The CDR3 bases are TGCAGCGCTAGACAGGGAACCGACGAGCAGTACTTC. Translating it yields CSARQGTDEQYF.

V and J are TRBV6-4 and TRBJ2-1; 7 bases are a match to TRBD1. The trim removed 3 bases at V and 1 base at J, leaving 6 bases unmatched. This CDR3 is built from 16 residues. The V gene's germline CDR1 is MRHNA and CDR2 SNTAGT. CDR3: CASSEDRARSYNEQFF. The CDR3 DNA reads TGTGCCAGCAGTGAAGACAGGGCCCGTTCCTACAATGAGCAGTTCTTC.

The rearrangement joins TRBV13 to TRBJ1-1; 8 positions match TRBD1. V shed 3 bases, J shed 4 bases, and the junction held 7 bases outside the gene matches. The germline V gene encodes CDR1 PRHDT and CDR2 FYEKMQ (reference sequence). The CDR3 runs 15 residues. The CDR3 region is CASSLTQGAPTEAFF. The CDR3 nucleotides are TGTGCCAGCAGCTTGACCCAGGGGGCTCCCACTGAAGCTTTCTTT.

This chain uses TRBV15 with TRBJ2-3, with D unclear. This CDR3 is 15 amino acids long. V gave up 1 base and J gave up 6 bases, with 14 bases separating them. Germline CDR1 is LNHNV and CDR2 is YYDKDF (reference sequence). The CDR3, as DNA: TGTGCCACCAGCAGAGCCGGGTCCTTATCGGATACGCAGTATTTT. Encoded protein: CATSRAGSLSDTQYF.

The chain combines TRBV6-5 with TRBJ2-6; perhaps TRBD1 as D (6 bases). Trimming removed 5 bases at V and 0 bases at J, with 8 bases between. This CDR3 has 15 residues. Germline V gene data show CDR1 as MNHEY and CDR2 as SVGAGI. The DNA of the CDR3 is TGTGCCAGCAGTCCAGGGGTCTCTGGGGCCAACGTCCTGACTTTC. It yields the protein CASSPGVSGANVLTF.

The V gene is TRBV4-1, the J gene TRBJ2-2, with D possibly TRBD1 on 6 matching bases. The V and J ends lost 3 bases and 3 bases respectively, with 8 bases between them. Per the germline V gene, CDR1 is MGHRA and CDR2 is YSYEKL. The CDR3 sequence is 14 residues long. CDR3 in amino acids: CASSQGAYTGELFF. CDR3 nucleotide sequence: TGCGCCAGCAGCCAGGGGGCCTACACCGGGGAGCTGTTTTTT.

V is TRBV7-8 and J is TRBJ1-1; D might be TRBD1 (6 bases). The CDR3 contains 13 residues. V dropped 4 bases and J dropped 5 bases, with 11 bases sitting between them. In germline, CDR1 is SGHVS, CDR2 FQNEAQ. The CDR3 protein is CASSSLQGTEAFF. CDR3 DNA: TGTGCCAGCAGCTCTTTACAGGGAACTGAAGCTTTCTTT. Full variable domain (remainder filled in from reference TRBV7-8 and TRBJ1-1): GAGVSQSPRYKVAKRGQDVALRCDPISGHVSLFWYQQALGQGPEFLTYFQNEAQLDKSGLPSDRFFAERPEGSVSTLKIQRTQQEDSAVYLCASSSLQGTEAFFGQGTRLTVV.

The rearrangement links TRBV29-1 to TRBJ1-1; TRBD1 matches 9 bases. V was pared by 6 bases and J by 5 bases, with 10 bases of the junction left unmatched. The CDR3 length is 14 residues. Germline assignment: CDR1 SQVTM and CDR2 ANQGSEA. CDR3 amino acids: CSVLPQGAYTEAFF. DNA for the CDR3: TGCAGCGTCCTCCCACAGGGGGCGTATACTGAAGCTTTCTTT.

This clone was picked up one time. V is TRBV6-1 and J is TRBJ1-5, with 7 bases that match TRBD1. Germline CDR1 MNHNS, CDR2 SASEGT. The CDR3 is made up of 16 amino acids. After removal of 3 bases from V and 7 bases from J, the junction contained 12 bases not matched to a gene. CDR3 DNA sequence: TGTGCCAGCAGTGAGGGGGCTAAGGGGGCGGGACAGCCCCAGCATTTT. Encoded protein: CASSEGAKGAGQPQHF.

The chain links TRBV6-5 to TRBJ1-1; 10 bases align to TRBD1. Trimming took 5 bases from V and 1 from J; bases not matched to a gene: 1. In germline, CDR1 is MNHEY, CDR2 SVGAGI. The CDR3 is 14 residues long. The CDR3, as DNA: TGTGCCAGCAGTCGGACAGGGGGGAACACTGAAGCTTTCTTT. Its translation: CASSRTGGNTEAFF.

The gene calls are TRBV7-8 and TRBJ2-2; TRBD2 might be the D (7 bases). The CDR3 is made up of 15 amino acids. The V end lost 3 bases, the J end lost 0 bases, and 8 bases lay between the germline ends. CDR1 SGHVS and CDR2 FQNEAQ come from the germline V gene. CDR3 in amino acids: CASSFGGPNTGELFF. The CDR3 nucleotides read TGTGCCAGCAGCTTCGGGGGGCCGAACACCGGGGAGCTGTTTTTT. Looking up the rest from reference TRBV7-8 and TRBJ2-2 gives the full variable domain: GAGVSQSPRYKVAKRGQDVALRCDPISGHVSLFWYQQALGQGPEFLTYFQNEAQLDKSGLPSDRFFAERPEGSVSTLKIQRTQQEDSAVYLCASSFGGPNTGELFFGEGSRLTVL.

This clone turned up a few times. The chain employs TRBV5-1 and TRBJ2-2; 8 bases are a match to TRBD1. The CDR3 has 14 residues. The V and J ends lost 5 bases and 3 bases, in that order; junction bases with no gene match: 3. The V gene's germline CDR1 is SGHRS and CDR2 YFSETQ. CDR3 protein: CASRGQDDTGELFF. CDR3 in DNA: TGCGCCAGCAGGGGACAGGATGACACCGGGGAGCTGTTTTTT.

The rearrangement uses TRBV19 and TRBJ2-7; 10 bases map to TRBD2. The CDR3 runs 15 residues. V gave up 3 bases and J gave up 2 bases; unmatched junction bases: 4. Per the germline V gene, CDR1 is LNHDA and CDR2 is SQIVND (reference sequence). The CDR3 spells CASSITLAGAYEQYF. CDR3 DNA: TGTGCCAGTAGTATCACCCTAGCGGGAGCCTACGAGCAGTACTTC.